In its sample, the clone carrying this T cell receptor (beta chain) was seen a few times. The entry originates in a study of blood T cell repertoires in COVID-19. Across the study: The origin of the acute and convalescent COVID-19 samples was the United States, Italy and Spain. In each case, the material was cDNA or gDNA derived from T cells, B-cell-depleted T cells, or PBMCs.

Clones were sequenced by immunoSEQ multiplex PCR, and TCRdb holds only the in-frame ones, with some missing. This sample has roughly 250,000 clones, with about 80% found just once. Germline assignment: CDR1 SEHNR and CDR2 FQNEAQ (reference sequence). V was pared by 1 base and J by 7 bases, with 11 bases between. This CDR3 has 15 amino acids. The chain uses TRBV7-9 and TRBJ1-6, with D possibly matching TRBD1 (5 bases). The clonotype comes from a person aged 65-85 years with COVID-19, enrolled during active disease. Sequencing was done on a sample of peripheral blood. CDR3 in amino acids: CASSLDGRANSPLHF. CDR3 DNA: TGTGCCAGCAGCTTAGACGGCAGGGCCAATTCACCCCTCCACTTT.